Included here is one TCR beta chain sequence, with context. What it recognizes is unknown. This sample was included in a study of Tregs in tolerant kidney transplant recipients. About the research overall: Related graft donors supplied nonmyeloablative bone marrow transplants, and mixed chimerism was transient.

Unstimulated regulatory T cells (CD4+CD25+CD127-), CD4+CD25- non-regulatory cells, CD4 and CD8 cells were FACS-sorted from thawed PBMCs. The assay was immunoSEQ multiplex PCR, and TCRdb's table has in-frame clones only and misses some. The table has approximately 99,000 clones, around 87% seen once. Study-wide results and caveats: Tolerant patients' donor-specific Tregs expanded beyond overall Tregs, suggesting antigen-driven growth.

V was shortened by 4 bases and J by 6 bases, with 13 bases between the two germline ends. Germline CDR1 SGHTA, CDR2 FQGNSA. This CDR3 has 14 amino acids. Specimen: CD4+ T cells from blood, collected before the transplant. This clonotype originated in a human donor who received a combined kidney and bone marrow transplant. The chain employs TRBV7-2 and TRBJ1-5; no definite D call. The DNA for the CDR3 is TGTGCCAGCAGCTCCTACTCTGAGGGTCAGCCCCAGCATTTT. The encoded protein is CASSSYSEGQPQHF.